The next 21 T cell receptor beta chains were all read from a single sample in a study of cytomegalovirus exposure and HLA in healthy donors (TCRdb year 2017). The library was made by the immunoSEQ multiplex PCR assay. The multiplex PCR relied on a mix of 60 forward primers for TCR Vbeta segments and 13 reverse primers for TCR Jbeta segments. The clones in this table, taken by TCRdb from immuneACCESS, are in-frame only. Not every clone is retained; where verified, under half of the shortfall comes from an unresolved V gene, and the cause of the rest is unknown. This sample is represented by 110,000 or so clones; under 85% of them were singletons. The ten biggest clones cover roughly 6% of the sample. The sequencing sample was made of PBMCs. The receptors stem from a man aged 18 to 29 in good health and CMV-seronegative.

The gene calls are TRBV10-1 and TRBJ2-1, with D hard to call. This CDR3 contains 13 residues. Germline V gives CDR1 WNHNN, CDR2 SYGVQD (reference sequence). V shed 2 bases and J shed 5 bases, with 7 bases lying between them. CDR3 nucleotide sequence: TGCGCCAGCAGTGAGAACACCCACAATGAGCAGTTCTTC. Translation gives CASSENTHNEQFF.

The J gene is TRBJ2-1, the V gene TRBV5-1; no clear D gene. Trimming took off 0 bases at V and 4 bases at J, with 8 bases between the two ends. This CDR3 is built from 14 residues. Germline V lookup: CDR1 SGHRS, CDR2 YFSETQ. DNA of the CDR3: TGCGCCAGCAGCTTGGTCGCGACATACAATGAGCAGTTCTTC. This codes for CASSLVATYNEQFF.

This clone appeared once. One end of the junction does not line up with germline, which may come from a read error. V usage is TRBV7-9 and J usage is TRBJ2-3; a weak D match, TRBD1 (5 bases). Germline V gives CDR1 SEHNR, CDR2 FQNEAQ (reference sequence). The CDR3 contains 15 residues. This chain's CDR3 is CSSSPGHLGLDTQYF. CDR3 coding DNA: TGTTCCAGCAGCCCAGGACATCTCGGGTTAGATACGCAGTATTTT.

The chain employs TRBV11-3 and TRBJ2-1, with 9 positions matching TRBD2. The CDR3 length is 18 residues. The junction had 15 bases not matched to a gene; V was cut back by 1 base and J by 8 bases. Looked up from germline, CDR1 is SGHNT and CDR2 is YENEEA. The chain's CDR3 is CASSLGLPYSGSVDEQFF. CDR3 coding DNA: TGTGCCAGCAGCTTAGGCCTCCCATATAGCGGGAGTGTGGATGAGCAGTTCTTC.

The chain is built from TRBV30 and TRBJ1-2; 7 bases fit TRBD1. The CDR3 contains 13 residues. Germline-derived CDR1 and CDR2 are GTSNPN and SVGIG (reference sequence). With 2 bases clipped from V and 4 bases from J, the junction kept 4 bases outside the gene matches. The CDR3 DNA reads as TGTGCCTGGAGTTCGAACAGGGGCTATGGCTACACCTTC. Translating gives CAWSSNRGYGYTF.

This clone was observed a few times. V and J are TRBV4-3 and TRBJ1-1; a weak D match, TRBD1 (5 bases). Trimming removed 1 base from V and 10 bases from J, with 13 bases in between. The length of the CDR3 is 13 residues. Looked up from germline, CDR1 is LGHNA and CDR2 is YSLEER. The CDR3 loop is CASSQGEGVIAFF. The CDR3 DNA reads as TGCGCCAGCAGCCAAGGGGAAGGGGTCATAGCTTTCTTT.

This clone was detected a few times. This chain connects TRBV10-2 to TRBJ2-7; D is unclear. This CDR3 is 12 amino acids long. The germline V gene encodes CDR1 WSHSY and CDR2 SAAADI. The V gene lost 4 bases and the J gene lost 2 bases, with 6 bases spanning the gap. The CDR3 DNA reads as TGCGCCAGCAGTGTACTAACCTACGAGCAGTACTTC. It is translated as CASSVLTYEQYF.

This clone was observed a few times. The DNA of the CDR3 is TGCGCCAGCAGTTCGGACACCCAGAACACTGAAGCTTTCTTT. Translated: CASSSDTQNTEAFF. This chain uses TRBV10-1 with TRBJ1-1, with D perhaps TRBD1 (5 bases). Trimming shortened V by 5 bases and J by 1 base, and 11 bases separated the two germline ends. From germline, CDR1 is WNHNN and CDR2 SYGVQD (reference sequence). CDR3 length equals 14 residues.

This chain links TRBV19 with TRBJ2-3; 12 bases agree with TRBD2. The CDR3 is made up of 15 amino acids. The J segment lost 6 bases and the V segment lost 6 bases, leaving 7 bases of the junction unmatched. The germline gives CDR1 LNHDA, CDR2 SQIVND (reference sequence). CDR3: CASRPGLAGLDTQYF. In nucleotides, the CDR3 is TGTGCCAGTAGACCGGGACTAGCGGGTCTGGATACGCAGTATTTT.

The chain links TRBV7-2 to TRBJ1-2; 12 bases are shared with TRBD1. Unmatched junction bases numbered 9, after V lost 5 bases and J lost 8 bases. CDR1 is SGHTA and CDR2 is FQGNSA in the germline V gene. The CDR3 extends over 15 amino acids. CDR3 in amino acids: CASSQGQGAGRGYTF. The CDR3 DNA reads TGTGCCAGCAGCCAGGGACAGGGGGCGGGTCGGGGCTACACCTTC.

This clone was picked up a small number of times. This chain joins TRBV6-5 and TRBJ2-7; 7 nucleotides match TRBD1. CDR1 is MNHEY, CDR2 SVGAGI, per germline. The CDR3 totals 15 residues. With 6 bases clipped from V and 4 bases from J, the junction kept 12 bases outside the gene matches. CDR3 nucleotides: TGTGCCAGCAGCCAAGACAGGGTCCCCAGATACGAGCAGTACTTC. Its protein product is CASSQDRVPRYEQYF.

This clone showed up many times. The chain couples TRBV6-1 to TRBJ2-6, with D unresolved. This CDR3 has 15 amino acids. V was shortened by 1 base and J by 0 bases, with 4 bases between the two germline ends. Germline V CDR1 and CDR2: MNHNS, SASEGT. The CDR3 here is CASSEESSGANVLTF. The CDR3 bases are TGTGCCAGCAGTGAAGAGAGCTCTGGGGCCAACGTCCTGACTTTC.

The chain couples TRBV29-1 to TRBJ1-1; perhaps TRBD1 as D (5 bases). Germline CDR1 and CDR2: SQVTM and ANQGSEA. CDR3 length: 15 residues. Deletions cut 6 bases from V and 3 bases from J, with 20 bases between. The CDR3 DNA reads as TGCAGCGTGAAACCATACAGGTTCCCCTACACTGAAGCTTTCTTT. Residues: CSVKPYRFPYTEAFF.

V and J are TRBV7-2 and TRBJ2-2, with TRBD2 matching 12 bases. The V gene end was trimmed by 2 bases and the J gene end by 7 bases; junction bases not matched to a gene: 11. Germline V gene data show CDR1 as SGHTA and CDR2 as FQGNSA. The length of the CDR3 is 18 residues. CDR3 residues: CASSLPVSGTSGFGELFF. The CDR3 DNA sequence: TGTGCCAGCAGCTTACCCGTATCCGGGACTAGCGGGTTCGGGGAGCTGTTTTTT.

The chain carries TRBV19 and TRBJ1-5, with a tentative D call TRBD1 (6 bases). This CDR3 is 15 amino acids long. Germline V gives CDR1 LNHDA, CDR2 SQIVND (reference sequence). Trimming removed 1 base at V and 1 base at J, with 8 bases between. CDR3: CASSIGTVSNQPQHF. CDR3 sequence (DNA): TGTGCCAGTAGTATAGGGACAGTGAGCAATCAGCCCCAGCATTTT.

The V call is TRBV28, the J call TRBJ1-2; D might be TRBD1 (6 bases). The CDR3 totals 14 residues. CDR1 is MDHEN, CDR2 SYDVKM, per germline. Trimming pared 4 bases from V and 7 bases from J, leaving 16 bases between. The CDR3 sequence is CASSSHTGIRGYTF. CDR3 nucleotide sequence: TGTGCCAGCAGTTCCCACACAGGGATCCGTGGCTACACCTTC.

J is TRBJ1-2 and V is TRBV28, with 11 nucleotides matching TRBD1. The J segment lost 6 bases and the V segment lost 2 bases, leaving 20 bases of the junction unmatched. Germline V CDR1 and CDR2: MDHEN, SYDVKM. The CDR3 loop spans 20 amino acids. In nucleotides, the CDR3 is TGTGCCAGCAGTTTAATCGTCGTGAGGACAGGGGGCCGAACCACTGATGGCTACACCTTC. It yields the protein CASSLIVVRTGGRTTDGYTF.

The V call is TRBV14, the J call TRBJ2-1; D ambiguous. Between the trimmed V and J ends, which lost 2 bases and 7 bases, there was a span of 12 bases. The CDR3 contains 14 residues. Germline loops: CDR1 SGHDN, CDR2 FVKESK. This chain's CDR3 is CASSQSDLVNEQFF. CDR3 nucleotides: TGTGCCAGCAGCCAATCGGATCTAGTTAATGAGCAGTTCTTC.

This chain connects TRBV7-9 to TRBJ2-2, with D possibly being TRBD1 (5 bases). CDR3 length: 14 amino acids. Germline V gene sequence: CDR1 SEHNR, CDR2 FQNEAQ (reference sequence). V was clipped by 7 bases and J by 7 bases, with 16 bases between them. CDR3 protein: CASTGRLSLGELFF. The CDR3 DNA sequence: TGTGCCAGCACAGGGCGCCTTAGTCTCGGGGAGCTGTTTTTT.

In DNA form, the CDR3 reads TGTGCCAGCAGCTTCCGGGACTTCCTGAACACTGAAGCTTTCTTT. Residues: CASSFRDFLNTEAFF. The V and J genes are TRBV7-2 and TRBJ1-1; possible D gene TRBD1, 5 bases. The germline gives CDR1 SGHTA, CDR2 FQGNSA. The germline V and J ends were trimmed by 3 bases and 0 bases, with 11 bases remaining between them. The CDR3 is 15 residues long.

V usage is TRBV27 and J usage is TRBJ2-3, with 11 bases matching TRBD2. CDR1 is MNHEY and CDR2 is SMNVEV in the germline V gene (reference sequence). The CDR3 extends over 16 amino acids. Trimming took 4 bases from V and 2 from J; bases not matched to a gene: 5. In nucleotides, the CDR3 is TGTGCCAGCAGTTCCGGACTAGCGGGCCTCACAGATACGCAGTATTTT. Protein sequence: CASSSGLAGLTDTQYF.